Described below is a single T cell receptor beta chain sequence and its context. What it binds is unknown. Only in-frame clones appear in the TCRdb table, and some are missing; sequencing was by immunoSEQ multiplex PCR. The table records more than 15,000 clones, around three quarters of them present only once. J gave up 12 bases and V 5 bases, and 10 bases lay outside the gene matches. CDR1 is KGHDR, CDR2 SFDVKD, per germline. This CDR3 contains 15 residues. The sample comes from a study of CD4 T cells in relation to SARS-CoV-2 and coronaviruses. Study information: ViraFEST: approximately 10-day antigen culture of PBMCs, then TCR beta CDR3 sequencing.

The unexposed donors gave CD4+ T cells in about 2010-2019, prior to COVID-19. The cells were cultured for around ten days before CD4+ T cells were isolated. Cells permitting, SARS-CoV-2 S/N and four cold-coronavirus spikes were tested on unexposed-donor CD4+ T cells. Around 2 million PBMCs per well were cultured with 8.5 to 10 IU/ml IL-2. This sequence joins TRBV24-1 and TRBJ2-1; 12 nucleotides match TRBD2. Sequenced: CD4+ T cells from PBMCs, cultured in vitro. This TCR derives from a human donor in good health. DNA of the CDR3: TGTGCCACCAGTGCGCGACTAGCGGGAGAGTTTGGGCAGTTCTTC. This gives the protein CATSARLAGEFGQFF.